This T cell receptor beta chain was sequenced during a study of T cell responses to AZD1222 COVID-19 vaccine. This clone was counted once. What it recognizes is unknown. Study-wide findings and caveats: White British people made up most donors, females outnumbered males, and clonal diversity was possibly underestimated. The reported proportion of spike-specific TCRs targeting unmutated variant regions was nearly half. Two AZD1222 doses significantly raised spike-specific TCR breadth and depth over controls. Seropositive status at baseline applied to only 6 or 7 AZD1222 recipients.

Germline assignment: CDR1 GTSNPN and CDR2 SVGIG (reference sequence). Trimming shortened V by 3 bases and J by 0 bases, and 9 bases separated the two germline ends. The CDR3 loop spans 14 amino acids. The method was immunoSEQ multiplex PCR; TCRdb's version includes in-frame clones alone and lacks a portion of them. Among more than 120,000 clones listed, roughly 87% were seen once. The sequence was obtained from an adult who received the MenACWY meningococcal vaccine as a control. This chain joins TRBV30 and TRBJ1-3; D not resolved. The specimen comprised peripheral blood, sampled 28 days after the second dose of the MenACWY control vaccine. In DNA form, the CDR3 reads TGTGCCTGGAGCACTGGCTCCTCTGGAAACACCATATATTTT. This sequence encodes CAWSTGSSGNTIYF.